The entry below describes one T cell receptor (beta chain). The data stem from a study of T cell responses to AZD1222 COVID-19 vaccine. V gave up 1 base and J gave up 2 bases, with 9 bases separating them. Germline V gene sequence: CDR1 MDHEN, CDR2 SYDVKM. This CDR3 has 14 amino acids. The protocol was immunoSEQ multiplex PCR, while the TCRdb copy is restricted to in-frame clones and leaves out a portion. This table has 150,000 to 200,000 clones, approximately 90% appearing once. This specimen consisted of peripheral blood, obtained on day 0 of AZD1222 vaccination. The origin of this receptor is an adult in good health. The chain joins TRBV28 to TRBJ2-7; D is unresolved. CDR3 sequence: CASSLSAEPYEQYF. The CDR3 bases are TGTGCCAGCAGTTTATCGGCGGAGCCCTACGAGCAGTACTTC. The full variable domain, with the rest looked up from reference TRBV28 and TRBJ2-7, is DVKVTQSSRYLVKRTGEKVFLECVQDMDHENMFWYRQDPGLGLRLIYFSYDVKMKEKGDIPEGYSVSREKKERFSLILESASTNQTSMYLCASSLSAEPYEQYFGPGTRLTVT.